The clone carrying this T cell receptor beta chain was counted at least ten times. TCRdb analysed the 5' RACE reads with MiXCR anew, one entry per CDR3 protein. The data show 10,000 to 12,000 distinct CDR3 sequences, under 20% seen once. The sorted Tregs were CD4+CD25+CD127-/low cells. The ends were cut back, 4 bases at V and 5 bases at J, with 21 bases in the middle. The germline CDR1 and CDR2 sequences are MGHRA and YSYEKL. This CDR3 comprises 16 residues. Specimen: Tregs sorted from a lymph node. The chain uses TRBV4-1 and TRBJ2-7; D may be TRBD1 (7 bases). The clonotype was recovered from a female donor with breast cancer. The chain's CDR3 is CASSRTGRQGGDEQYF. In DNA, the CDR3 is TGCGCCAGCAGCCGTACCGGACGACAGGGAGGAGACGAGCAGTACTTC.